Sequencing of this TCR beta chain was carried out in a study of control samples from healthy donors and cancer patients. The sample holds a few counts of this clone. Using immunoSEQ multiplex PCR, the repertoire was profiled, and TCRdb retains in-frame clones only, with some absent. This sample yields about 63,000 clones, of which about 90% are seen a single time; roughly 13% belongs to the top ten. The receptor comes from an older woman with lung cancer. Sequencing input: PBMCs.

The DNA of the CDR3 is TGCGCCAGCAGCTTGGCCGGGACACTCTACAATGAGCAGTTCTTC. Its translation is CASSLAGTLYNEQFF. This sequence joins TRBV5-1 and TRBJ2-1; D is perhaps TRBD1 (6 bases). Germline CDR1 reads SGHRS; CDR2 reads YFSETQ. Deletions cut 0 bases from V and 3 bases from J, with 10 bases between. The CDR3 contains 15 residues.